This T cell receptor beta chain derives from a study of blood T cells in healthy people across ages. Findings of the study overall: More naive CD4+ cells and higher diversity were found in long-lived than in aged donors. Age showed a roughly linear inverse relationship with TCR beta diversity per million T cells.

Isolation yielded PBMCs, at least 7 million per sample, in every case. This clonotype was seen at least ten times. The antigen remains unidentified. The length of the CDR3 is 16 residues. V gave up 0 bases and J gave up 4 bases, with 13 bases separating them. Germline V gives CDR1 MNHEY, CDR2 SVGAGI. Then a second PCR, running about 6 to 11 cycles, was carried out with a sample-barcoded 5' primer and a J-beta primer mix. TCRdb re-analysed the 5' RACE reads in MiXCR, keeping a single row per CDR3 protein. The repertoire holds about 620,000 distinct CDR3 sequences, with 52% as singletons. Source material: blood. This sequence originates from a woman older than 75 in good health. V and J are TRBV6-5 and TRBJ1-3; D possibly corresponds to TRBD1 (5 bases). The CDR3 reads CASSYSGAALGNTIYF. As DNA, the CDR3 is TGTGCCAGCAGTTACTCCGGGGCTGCCTTGGGAAACACCATATATTTT.